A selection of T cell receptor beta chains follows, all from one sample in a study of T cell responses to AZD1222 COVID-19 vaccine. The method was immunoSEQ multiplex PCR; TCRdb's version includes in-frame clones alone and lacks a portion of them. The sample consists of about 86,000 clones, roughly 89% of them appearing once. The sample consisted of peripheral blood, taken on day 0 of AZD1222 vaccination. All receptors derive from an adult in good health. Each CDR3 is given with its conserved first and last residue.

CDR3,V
CASSSGYEQYF,TRBV11-3
CASSSGQGVYGYTF,TRBV28
CAIRDNNPNQPQHF,TRBV10-3
CASSSSVPGQGFYGYTF,TRBV7-2
CASSESPRTEAFF,TRBV10-2
CASSYGQRNTEAFF,TRBV6-2/TRBV6-3
CASSWDRGTYEQYF,TRBV28
CASSQGRGGQYEQYF,TRBV14
CSVEDPWADVEKLFF,TRBV29-1
CASSSWTGATYEQYF,TRBV5-1
CASSLAGGVDGQPQHF,TRBV5-6
CATERDRDTEAFF,TRBV12-3/TRBV12-4
CASSDGTGGSGANVLTF,TRBV6-4
CADRSSDRGYQETQYF,TRBV10-1
CASSYSGQDYEQYF,TRBV6-5
CASSFRDNQPQHF,TRBV27
CASSVAVPGQQETQYF,TRBV2
CASSWTTGNYGYTF,TRBV7-8
CASKGEGNSPLHF,TRBV6-5
CSVAQSGNQPQHF,TRBV29-1
CSVGETSGIGYF,TRBV29-1
CAWSGSYEQYF,TRBV30
CAISEGVGSAKNIQYF,TRBV10-3
CASSVRDSGELFF,TRBV9
CATSRDKGAAEAFF,TRBV15
CASSNSGEVEQYF,TRBV28
CASSATQGYNEKLFF,TRBV25-1
CASGDRGNYGYTF,TRBV19
CASSDGTGTRNQPQHF,TRBV28
CACSSTAVGPQHF,TRBV5-6
CASSVAGGSTDTQYF,TRBV9